This T cell receptor (beta chain) was recovered during a study of response to subunit inactivated influenza vaccine. General observations from the study: Each seasonal influenza vaccination, the authors suggested, recruits few new T cells.

This CDR3 is built from 13 residues. Germline V gene sequence: CDR1 DFQATT, CDR2 SNEGSKA (reference sequence). V gave up 3 bases and J gave up 4 bases, with 9 bases separating them. One entry per CDR3 protein results from TCRdb running MiXCR on the RT-PCR reads. The sample shows about 800,000 distinct CDR3 sequences, 21% of them seen only once. Comments on this clonotype: Its antigen is currently unknown.

Here the sequenced sample was PBMCs from blood, taken roughly 5 days after vaccination. This sequence originates from a man aged 50 to 60 who received an inactivated influenza vaccine. The genes are TRBV20-1 and TRBJ2-2; D not resolved. The CDR3 spells CSARGRSTGELFF. The CDR3 DNA reads as TGCAGTGCTAGGGGAAGGTCCACCGGGGAGCTGTTTTTT.